This T cell receptor (beta chain) was identified during a study of shared clonotypes between healthy human individuals (dated by TCRdb to the early 2020s). Broadly, across the study: The cohort comprised two women and three men aged 18 to 49 years. For each donor, three plates each were used for CD4 naive and CD4 memory, two plates were used for CD8 naive, and one plate was used for CD8 memory. Blood TCR repertoires of four to six healthy adults were deeply sequenced to estimate repertoire size and the extent of clonotype sharing between individuals. Different laboratories and diverse techniques were used to prepare libraries and sequence TCR repertoires, to increase sequencing depth and limit assay-specific biases. Per donor, leukapheresis produced somewhere between about 0.85 and 9.5 billion PBMCs.

Findings and caveats that apply to the study as a whole: Based on pairwise subsampling, the degree of clonotype sharing among donors was expected to be affected by sequencing depth. Even with the large sequencing depth, rarefaction of the sorted-subset datasets indicated that sequencing was incomplete. Estimated clonotype richness was generally larger for naive than for memory subsets. The genetic and exposure-history diversity represented was limited by the small number of donors. When a handful of donors were compared, the shared fraction of clonotypes was around 5% for naive CD4, around 4% for naive CD8, roughly 2.5% for memory CD4, and roughly 0.43% for memory CD8. Compared with non-shared clonotypes, clonotypes shared by all four sorted-subset donors had higher generation probabilities. Sampling was restricted to blood, and TCR repertoires in tissues likely differ from the TCR repertoires found in blood.

According to the germline V gene (reference sequence), CDR1 reads LNHDA and CDR2 reads SQIVND. The CDR3, cysteine through phenylalanine, is 17 amino acids long. CDR3 DNA only is kept here, 51 bases in frame from base 1. After removal of 4 bases from V and 3 bases from J, the junction retains 10 bases not matched to a gene. CD8 naive samples consisted of CD45RO-negative cells that were positively selected for CCR7, yielding a CD45RA+CCR7+ population without TemRA cells. Healthy HIV-negative adults with no recently reported acute infections or vaccinations were included as donors. Every donor was a Caucasian adult living in Nashville, Tennessee, USA. Blood was collected by leukapheresis, and PBMCs were isolated by Ficoll-Histopaque density gradient centrifugation and then cryopreserved in liquid nitrogen vapor phase. Analytical flow cytometry was used to check the purity and quantity of each magnetically sorted T cell population. From each sorted fraction, genomic DNA was isolated and quantified by UV absorbance on a Nanodrop 2000c.

TCR CDR3 regions were amplified from genomic DNA by multiplex PCR using the deep immunoSEQ assay. Extracted genomic DNA from each cell subset was spread evenly across all wells of several immunoSEQ 96-well plates, with each plate serving as a replicate. For sorted subsets, about 0.2 ug genomic DNA, equal to tens of thousands of T cell genomes, was loaded into each replicate PCR. The purified libraries were quantified using a Qubit 3.0 fluorometer, sized with a Bioanalyzer 2100, and then quantified again using the KAPA Library Quantification kit. Every immunoSEQ 96-well plate was sequenced on a dedicated single-read 150-cycle Illumina NextSeq 550 flow cell. As for how the authors treated the data: Because the immunoSEQ output included only junctional sequences and no quality scores, the filtering could not be the same as the filtering used for full-length reads. To assign V/J genes and CDR3, sequences were annotated using PyIR, a Python wrapper for IgBLAST v1.9, with IMGT germline references. Reads were filtered out if the reads had weak V/J assignments (E-value above 1e-6), no CDR3, stop codons, out-of-frame junctions, or ambiguous translated residues. V3J clonotypes were defined by identical inferred V gene, J gene, and CDR3 amino acid sequence. Percentage overlap between repertoires was calculated by dividing the number of shared unique clonotypes by the size of the smaller repertoire. Richness of each repertoire was evaluated using RTK rarefaction, the Chao1 estimator, and Recon v2.1 estimates of unobserved clonotypes. Generation probabilities for all TCRbeta clonotypes obtained by the gDNA method from several donors were computed using OLGA. This immuneACCESS table, as held by TCRdb, lists in-frame sequences with V and J called but not all clones. Of the missing ones, under half trace to an unresolved V gene in checked studies; the others have no known cause. V, J and clone size are those of that table, while D and trimming were read from the DNA. Counted in this sample were some 800,000 clones; over 90% of them appeared once. Approximately 25% of the sample belongs to the ten largest clones.

Details on this clone: The target of this receptor is not known. Per-base qualities were not stored, and no clone one base away is much larger.

The sample was naive CD8+ T cells sorted from blood. The cell subset or site label, as the study defines it: CD45RA+CCR7+. This clonotype was sampled from a man in his thirties or forties in good health. The chain uses TRBV19 and TRBJ2-7, and 12 junctional nucleotides match TRBD2. The nucleotide sequence is given as TGTGCCAGTAGTACCCTCCCCGCGACTAGCGGGAGCTACGAGCAGTACTTC. Its protein product is CASSTLPATSGSYEQYF.